This TCR beta chain was recorded in a study of CD8 T cells in Susac syndrome. The germline V and J ends were trimmed by 0 bases and 1 base, with 9 bases remaining between them. Germline V CDR1 and CDR2: KGHSY, FQNENV. This CDR3 comprises 15 residues. Reverse transcription of 0.5 to 1 ug RNA was performed with random hexamers. One entry per CDR3 protein results from TCRdb running MiXCR on the immunoSEQ multiplex PCR reads. The table includes more than 65,000 distinct CDR3 sequences, approximately 95% detected once. The rearrangement links TRBV16 to TRBJ1-1; D unresolved. Sequenced input: CD8+ T cells from PBMCs. The sequence came from a human donor in good health. CDR3 DNA: TGTGCCAGCAGCCAATCTAAGGGATGGAACACTGAAGCTTTCTTT. Translation gives CASSQSKGWNTEAFF.